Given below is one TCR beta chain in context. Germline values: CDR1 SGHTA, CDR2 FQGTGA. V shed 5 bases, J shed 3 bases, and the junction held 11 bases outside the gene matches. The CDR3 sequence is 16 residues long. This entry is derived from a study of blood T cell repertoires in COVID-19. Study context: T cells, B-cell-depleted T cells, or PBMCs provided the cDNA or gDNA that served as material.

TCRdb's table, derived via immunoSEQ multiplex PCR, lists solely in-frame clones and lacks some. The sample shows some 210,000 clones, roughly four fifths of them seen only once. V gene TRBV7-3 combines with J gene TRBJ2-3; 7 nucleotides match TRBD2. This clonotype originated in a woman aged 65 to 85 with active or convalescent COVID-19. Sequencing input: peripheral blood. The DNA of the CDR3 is TGTGCCAGCAGCCCCAGAGGCGGGAGTGGGACAGATACGCAGTATTTT. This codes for CASSPRGGSGTDTQYF.